This entry is about one T cell receptor beta chain. Its antigen is unknown. The data originate from a study of regulatory T cells in long-lasting Graves disease. Study as a whole: It was over 5 years of antithyroid drugs, with positive TSH receptor antibodies, that meant persistent Graves' disease. Study-level results: Accuracy may have been reduced by the small sample size. Relative to newly diagnosed Graves' patients, persistent ones had lower TCR diversity. Persistent disease preferred TRBV28, TRBJ1-2 and TRBJ2-5; new disease, TRBV20-1 and TRBJ2-1.

Relying on iRepertoire HTBI primers and Arm-PCR of CDR3 regions, the team built TCR beta libraries. From the multiplex PCR reads, TCRdb called clonotypes with MiXCR, one entry per CDR3 protein. The sample consists of about 470,000 distinct CDR3 sequences, 20% to 25% of them appearing once. Time point reported: persistent/refractory GD, antithyroid drugs over 5 years with positive TRAb. RNA isolated from PBMCs was used to make the TCR library. The V gene's germline CDR1 is SGHNT and CDR2 YYREEE (reference sequence). The ends lost 0 bases at V and 5 bases at J; junction bases unmatched: 7. The CDR3 is 16 residues long.

This sequence originates from a female donor with Graves disease. Sequencing used peripheral blood mononuclear cells (PBMCs), obtained when the disease was refractory, from a patient treated with antithyroid drugs. This chain joins TRBV5-4 and TRBJ2-5; 10 bases match TRBD2. The CDR3 sequence: CASSLEAGGLSETQYF. The CDR3 DNA follows: TGTGCCAGCAGCTTGGAAGCGGGGGGGCTGTCGGAGACCCAGTACTTC.